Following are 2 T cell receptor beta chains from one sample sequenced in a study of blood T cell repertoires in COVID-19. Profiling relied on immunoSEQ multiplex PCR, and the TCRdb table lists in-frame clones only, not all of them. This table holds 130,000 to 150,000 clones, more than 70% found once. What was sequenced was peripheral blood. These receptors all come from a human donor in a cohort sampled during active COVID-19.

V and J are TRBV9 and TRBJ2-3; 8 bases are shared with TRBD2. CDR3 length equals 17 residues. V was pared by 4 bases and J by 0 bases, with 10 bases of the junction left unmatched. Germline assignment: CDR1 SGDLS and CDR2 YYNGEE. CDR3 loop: CASSPGGRLTSTDTQYF. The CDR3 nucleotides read TGTGCCAGCAGCCCCGGCGGGAGGCTTACTAGCACAGATACGCAGTATTTT.

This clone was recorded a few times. DNA for the CDR3: TGTGCCAGCAGGGAGACAGCAAACTATGGCTACACCTTC. It yields the protein CASRETANYGYTF. The chain couples TRBV2 to TRBJ1-2, with D tentatively TRBD1 (5 bases). V lost 6 bases and J lost 2, with 10 bases in between. Per germline, CDR1 SNHLY and CDR2 FYNNEI. The CDR3 spans 13 residues.